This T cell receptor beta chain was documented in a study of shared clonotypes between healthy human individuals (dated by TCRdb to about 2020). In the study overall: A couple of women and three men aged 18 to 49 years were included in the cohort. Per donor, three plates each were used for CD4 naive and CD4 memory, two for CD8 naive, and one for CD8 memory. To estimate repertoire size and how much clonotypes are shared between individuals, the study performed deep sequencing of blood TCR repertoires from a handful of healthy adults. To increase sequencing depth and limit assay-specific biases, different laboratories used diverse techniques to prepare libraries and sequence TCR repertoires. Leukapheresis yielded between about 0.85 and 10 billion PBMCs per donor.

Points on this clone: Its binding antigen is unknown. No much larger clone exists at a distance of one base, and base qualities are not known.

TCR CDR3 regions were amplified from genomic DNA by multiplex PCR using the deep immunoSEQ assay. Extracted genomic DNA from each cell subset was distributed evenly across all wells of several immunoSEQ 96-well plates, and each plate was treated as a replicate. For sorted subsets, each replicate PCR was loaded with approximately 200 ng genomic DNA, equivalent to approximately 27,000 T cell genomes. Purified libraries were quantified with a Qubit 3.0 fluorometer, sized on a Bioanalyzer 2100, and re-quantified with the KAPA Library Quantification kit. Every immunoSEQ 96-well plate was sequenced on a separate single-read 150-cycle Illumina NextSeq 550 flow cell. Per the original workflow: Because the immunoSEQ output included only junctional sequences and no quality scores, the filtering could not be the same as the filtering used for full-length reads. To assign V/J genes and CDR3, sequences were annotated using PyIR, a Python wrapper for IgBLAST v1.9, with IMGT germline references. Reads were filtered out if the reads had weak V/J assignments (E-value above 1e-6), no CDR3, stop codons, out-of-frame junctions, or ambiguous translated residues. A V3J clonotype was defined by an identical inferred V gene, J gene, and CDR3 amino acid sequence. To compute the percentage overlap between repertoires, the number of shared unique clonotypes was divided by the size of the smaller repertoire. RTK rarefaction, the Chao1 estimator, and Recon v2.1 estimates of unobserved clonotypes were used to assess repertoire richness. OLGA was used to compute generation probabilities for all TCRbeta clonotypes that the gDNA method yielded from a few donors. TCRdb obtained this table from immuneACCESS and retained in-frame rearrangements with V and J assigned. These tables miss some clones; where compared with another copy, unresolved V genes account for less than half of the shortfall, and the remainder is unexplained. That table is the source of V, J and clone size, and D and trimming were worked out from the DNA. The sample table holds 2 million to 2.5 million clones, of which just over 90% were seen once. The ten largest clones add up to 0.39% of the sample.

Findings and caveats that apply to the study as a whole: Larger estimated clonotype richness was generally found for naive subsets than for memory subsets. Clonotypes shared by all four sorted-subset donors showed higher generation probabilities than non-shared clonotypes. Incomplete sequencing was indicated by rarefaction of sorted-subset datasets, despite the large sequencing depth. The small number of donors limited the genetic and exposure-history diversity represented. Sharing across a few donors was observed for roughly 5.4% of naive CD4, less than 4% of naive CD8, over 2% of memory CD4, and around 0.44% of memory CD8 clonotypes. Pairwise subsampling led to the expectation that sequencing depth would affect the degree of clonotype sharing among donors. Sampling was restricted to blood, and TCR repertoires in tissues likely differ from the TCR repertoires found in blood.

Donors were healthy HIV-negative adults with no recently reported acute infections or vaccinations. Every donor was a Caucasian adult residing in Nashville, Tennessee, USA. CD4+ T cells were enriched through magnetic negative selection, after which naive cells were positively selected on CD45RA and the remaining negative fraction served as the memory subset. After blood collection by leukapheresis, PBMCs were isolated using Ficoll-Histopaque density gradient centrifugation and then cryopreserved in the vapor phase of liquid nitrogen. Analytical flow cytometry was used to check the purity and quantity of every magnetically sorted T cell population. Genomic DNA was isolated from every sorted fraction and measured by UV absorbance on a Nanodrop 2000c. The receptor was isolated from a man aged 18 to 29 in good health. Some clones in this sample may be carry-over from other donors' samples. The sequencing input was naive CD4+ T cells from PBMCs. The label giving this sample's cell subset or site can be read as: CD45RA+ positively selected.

In nucleotides, the sequence is TGTGCCAGCAGCTTGCGACGGGACAGGGTTACTGAAGCTTTCTTT. This encodes CASSLRRDRVTEAFF. The receptor chain draws on TRBV7-8 and TRBJ1-1; 9 middle bases align to TRBD1. In the germline V gene, CDR1 corresponds to SGHVS and CDR2 to FQNEAQ. The CDR3, cysteine through phenylalanine, is 15 amino acids long. Just CDR3 DNA is preserved here, 45 bases in frame from base 1. After removal of 3 bases from V and 5 bases from J, the junction retains 7 bases not matched to a gene.